A single sample gave rise to the 6 T cell receptor beta chains below, sequenced in a study of breast tumors, draining lymph nodes, adjacent tissues. A single record per CDR3 protein comes from TCRdb applying MiXCR to the multiplex PCR reads. The sample holds about 200,000 distinct CDR3 sequences; 30% to 40% are singletons and the top ten take about 4.3%. Axillary draining lymph nodes of breast cancer patients supplied the node samples. Sequencing was done on a sample of axillary lymph node tissue. These receptors all come from a female donor with breast cancer. Some clones in this sample may be carry-over from other donors' samples.

This clonotype has ten or more counts. The gene calls are TRBV5-1 and TRBJ2-7, with D tentatively TRBD2 (6 bases). The CDR3 runs 15 residues. V lost 4 bases, J lost 2 bases, and 16 bases lay in between. Looked up from germline, CDR1 is SGHRS and CDR2 is YFSETQ. This CDR3 is CASSPRLDWTYEQYF. The CDR3 DNA is TGCGCCAGCAGCCCTCGACTAGATTGGACCTACGAGCAGTACTTC.

This clonotype has ten or more counts. This chain connects TRBV7-9 to TRBJ2-3; 11 bases align to TRBD2. J lost 0 bases, V lost 5 bases, and 4 bases had no gene match. This CDR3 contains 16 residues. Germline V gene lookup returns CDR1 SEHNR and CDR2 FQNEAQ (reference sequence). CDR3 DNA sequence: TGTGCCAGCAGCCCGCGACTAGCGGGGAGCACAGATACGCAGTATTTT. This encodes CASSPRLAGSTDTQYF.

A note on this clonotype: Given a much more abundant clone one base away, this may be a read error. Likely a read error: the CDR3 ends without its conserved phenylalanine or tryptophan. The chain has TRBV20-1 and TRBJ2-7; D is undetermined. The J call may be wrong; the DNA end is better matched by TRBJ2-1. Germline loops: CDR1 DFQATT, CDR2 SNEGSKA (reference sequence). The CDR3 has 11 amino acids. In DNA, the CDR3 is TGCAGTGCTAGACTCTCCTACGAGCAGTTCCTC. It yields the protein CSARLSYEQFL.

Of note for this clonotype: This may be a read error, as it is one base from a much larger clone. This chain joins TRBV20-1 and TRBJ1-2, with D uncertain. CDR1 and CDR2 from the germline V gene are DFQATT and SNEGSKA (reference sequence). The CDR3 sequence is 13 residues long. CDR3 sequence (DNA): TGCAGTGCCCATCCCGGACGGAGCTATGCCTACACCTTC. Its protein product is CSAHPGRSYAYTF.

This clonotype turned up a few times. V gene TRBV27 combines with J gene TRBJ2-7; 10 nucleotides agree with TRBD2. The CDR3 loop spans 18 amino acids. Germline CDR1 and CDR2: MNHEY and SMNVEV (reference sequence). V was pared by 2 bases and J by 0 bases, with 10 bases of the junction left unmatched. The CDR3 nucleotides read TGTGCCAGCAGTTTACAACGGACTAGCGGCACCCTCTCCTACGAGCAGTACTTC. It is translated as CASSLQRTSGTLSYEQYF.

J is TRBJ2-1 and V is TRBV19, with 9 nucleotides matching TRBD1. There are 15 residues in the CDR3. CDR1 and CDR2 (germline): LNHDA, SQIVND (reference sequence). The CDR3 sequence: CARDGTGRNYNEQFF. The CDR3 DNA reads as TGTGCTAGAGACGGGACAGGGAGGAACTACAATGAGCAGTTCTTC.